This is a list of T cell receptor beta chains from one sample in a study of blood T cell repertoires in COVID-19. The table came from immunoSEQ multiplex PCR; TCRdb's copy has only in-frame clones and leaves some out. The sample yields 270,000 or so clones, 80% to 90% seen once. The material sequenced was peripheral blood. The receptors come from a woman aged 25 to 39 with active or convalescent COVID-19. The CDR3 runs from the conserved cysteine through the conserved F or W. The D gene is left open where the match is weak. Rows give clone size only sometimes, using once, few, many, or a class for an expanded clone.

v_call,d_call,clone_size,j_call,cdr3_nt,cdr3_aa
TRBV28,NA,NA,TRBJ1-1,TGTGCCAGCAGGCAGGGGAGTAGTAGGTACACTGAAGCTTTCTTT,CASRQGSSRYTEAFF
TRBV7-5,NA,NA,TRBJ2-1,TGTGCCAGAAGCTTGAGGACAGGGTACAATGAGCAGTTCTTC,CARSLRTGYNEQFF
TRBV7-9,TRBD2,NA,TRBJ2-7,TGTGCCAGCAGCCCTGGGGGCGGGGGGGGTCTCTACGAGCAGTACTTC,CASSPGGGGGLYEQYF
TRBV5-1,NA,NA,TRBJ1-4,TGCGCCAGCAGCTTGTCCAGGGCTGGTAATGAAAAACTGTTTTTT,CASSLSRAGNEKLFF
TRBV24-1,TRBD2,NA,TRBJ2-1,TGTGCCACCAGTGGTGAGCGGGGGGGTTACAATGAGCAGTTCTTC,CATSGERGGYNEQFF
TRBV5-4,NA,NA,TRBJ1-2,TGTGCCAGCAGGTTTGGGCAGCAACCCTATGGCTACACCTTC,CASRFGQQPYGYTF
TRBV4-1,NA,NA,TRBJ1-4,TGCGCCAGCAGCCAAGGAACGGTAGCTAATGAAAAACTGTTTTTT,CASSQGTVANEKLFF
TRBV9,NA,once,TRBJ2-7,TGTGCCAGCAGCGTTCAAGGGAGCTCCTACGAGCAGTACTTC,CASSVQGSSYEQYF
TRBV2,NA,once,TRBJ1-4,TGTGCCAGCAGTGAACAGGGCCTTTCAAATGAAAAACTGTTTTTT,CASSEQGLSNEKLFF
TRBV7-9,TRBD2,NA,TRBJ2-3,TGTGCCAGCAGCACCGTCTTTGGCGGGGGGGCGACGGATACGCAGTATTTT,CASSTVFGGGATDTQYF
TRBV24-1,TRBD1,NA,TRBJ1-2,TGTGCCACCAGTGATCGACAGGGGAGCTATGGCTACACCTTC,CATSDRQGSYGYTF
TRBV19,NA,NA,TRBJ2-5,TGTGCCACCCGGACAGCGTACCAAGAGACCCAGTACTTC,CATRTAYQETQYF
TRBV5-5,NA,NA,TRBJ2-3,TGTGCCAGCAGCTTGGTACAGGCCTCCGATACGCAGTATTTT,CASSLVQASDTQYF
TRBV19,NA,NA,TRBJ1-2,TGTGCCAGTAGTATAAAGGGACTCAATGGCTACACCTTC,CASSIKGLNGYTF
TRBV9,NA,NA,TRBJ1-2,TGTGCCAGCAGCACGAGGACAGATGGCTACACCTTC,CASSTRTDGYTF
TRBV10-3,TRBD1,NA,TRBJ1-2,TGTGCCATCAGTGTTACAGGGGGGCAAGCTAACTATGGCTACACCTTC,CAISVTGGQANYGYTF
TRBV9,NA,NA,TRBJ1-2,TGTGCCAGCAGCGTAGGCGGCGGGGGAGGCTACACCTTC,CASSVGGGGGYTF
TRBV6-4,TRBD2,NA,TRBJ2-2,TGTGCCAGCAGTGTCGGGAGCGGGGGGCCTAACACCGGGGAGCTGTTTTTT,CASSVGSGGPNTGELFF
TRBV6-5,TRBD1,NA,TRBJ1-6,TGTGCCAGCAGTTACTCGGGGACAGCAGTCGGACCCCTCCACTTT,CASSYSGTAVGPLHF
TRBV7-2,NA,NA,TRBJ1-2,TGTGCCAGCAGCTTAGAATGGGGGGAAGTTAAAGGCTACACCTTC,CASSLEWGEVKGYTF
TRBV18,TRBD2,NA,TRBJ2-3,TGTGCCAGCTCACTAGTAGCGGGGGAACGCACAGATACGCAGTATTTT,CASSLVAGERTDTQYF
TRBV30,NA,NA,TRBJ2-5,TGTGCCTGGAGTGGGTCACAGGGTGGGGGGACCCAGTACTTC,CAWSGSQGGGTQYF
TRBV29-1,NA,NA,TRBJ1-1,TGCAGCGGATTGACAGGTGGGAACACTGAAGCTTTCTTT,CSGLTGGNTEAFF
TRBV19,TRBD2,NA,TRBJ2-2,TGTGCCATGCAAGGGAGGGCCGGGGAGCTGTTTTTT,CAMQGRAGELFF
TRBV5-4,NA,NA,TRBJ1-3,TGTGCCAGCAGCCCCGGGAGAGGAGGAAACACCATATATTTT,CASSPGRGGNTIYF
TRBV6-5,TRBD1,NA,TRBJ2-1,TGTGCCAGCAGTTACGAGGGACAGGGGGCCGACAATGAGCAGTTCTTC,CASSYEGQGADNEQFF
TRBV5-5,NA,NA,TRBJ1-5,TGTGCCAGCAGCTTGGAGACAGACAATTATTATAGCAATCAGCCCCAGCATTTT,CASSLETDNYYSNQPQHF
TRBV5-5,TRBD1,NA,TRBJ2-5,TGTGCCAGCAGCTTCCGGACAGGGGGCCGAGAGACCCAGTACTTC,CASSFRTGGRETQYF
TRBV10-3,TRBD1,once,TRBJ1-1,TGTGCCATCACCACAGGGGACACTGAAGCTTTCTTT,CAITTGDTEAFF
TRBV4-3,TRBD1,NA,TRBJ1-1,TGCGCCAGCAGCCGTCAACAGGGGGCTTGGGGCACTGAAGCTTTCTTT,CASSRQQGAWGTEAFF
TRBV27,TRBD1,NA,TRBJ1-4,TGTGCCAGCAGTTTAAGGGGACAGTTTAATGAAAAACTGTTTTTT,CASSLRGQFNEKLFF
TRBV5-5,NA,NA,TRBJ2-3,TGTGCCAGCAGCTTGGGGCAGGTTGGCACAGATACGCAGTATTTT,CASSLGQVGTDTQYF
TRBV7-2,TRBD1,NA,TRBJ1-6,TGTGCCAGCAAGACAGGGACCTATAATTCACCCCTCCACTTT,CASKTGTYNSPLHF
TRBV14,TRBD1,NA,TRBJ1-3,TGTGCCAGCAGCCAAGTACAGGGGGCTGGAAACACCATATATTTT,CASSQVQGAGNTIYF
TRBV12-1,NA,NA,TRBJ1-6,TGTGCCAGCAGCTTTGAGATACCCACCGGTAATTCACCCCTCCACTTT,CASSFEIPTGNSPLHF
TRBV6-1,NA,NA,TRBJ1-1,TGTGCCAGCAGTGAATTTTGGAGCGCTGAAGCTTTCTTT,CASSEFWSAEAFF
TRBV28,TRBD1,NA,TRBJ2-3,TGTGCCAGCAGGGGGATATTGACAGGGGCCCGAACAGATACGCAGTATTTT,CASRGILTGARTDTQYF
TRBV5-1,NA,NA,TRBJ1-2,TGCGCCAGCAGCTTGGAGGGAATTCGTGGGAGAAATGGCTACACCTTC,CASSLEGIRGRNGYTF
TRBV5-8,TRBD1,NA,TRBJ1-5,TGTGCCAGCAGCCCCCAGGGGGCGTATACTCAGCCCCAGCATTTT,CASSPQGAYTQPQHF
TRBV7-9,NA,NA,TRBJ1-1,TGTGCCAGCAGCCAGGTAGATAAGGGGGACACTGAAGCTTTCTTT,CASSQVDKGDTEAFF
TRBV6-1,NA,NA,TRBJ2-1,TGTGCCAGCAGTGGCCAGGGGGGAAGCTCCTACAATGAGCAGTTCTTC,CASSGQGGSSYNEQFF
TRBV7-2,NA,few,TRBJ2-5,TGTGCCAGCAGCACCTCGAGGGAGACCCAGTACTTC,CASSTSRETQYF
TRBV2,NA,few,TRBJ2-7,TGTGCCAGCAAGTACAGGCCGGGCGACAGGTTCCTTACTTCCTACGAGCAGTACTTC,CASKYRPGDRFLTSYEQYF
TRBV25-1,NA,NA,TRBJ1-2,TGTGCCAGCAGTGAATCCTCAGGGTACTATGGCTACACCTTC,CASSESSGYYGYTF
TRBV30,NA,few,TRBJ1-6,TGTGCCTGGAGCGGAGCAGGGAACTCCTATAATTCACCCCTCCACTTT,CAWSGAGNSYNSPLHF
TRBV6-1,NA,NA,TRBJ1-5,TGTGCCAGCAGTGACGGACCGGGAGGGTCCCAGCATTTT,CASSDGPGGSQHF
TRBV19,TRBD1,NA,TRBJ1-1,TGTGCCAGTAGTACGACAGGGGGCACTGAAGCTTTCTTT,CASSTTGGTEAFF
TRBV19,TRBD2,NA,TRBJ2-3,TGTGCCAGTAGTCCTCGGACTAGCGGGGTAGGGACAGATACGCAGTATTTT,CASSPRTSGVGTDTQYF
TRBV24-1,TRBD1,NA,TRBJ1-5,TGTGCCACCAGTGATCCGGGACAGGGAAGTGGGCCCCAGCATTTT,CATSDPGQGSGPQHF
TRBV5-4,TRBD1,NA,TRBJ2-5,TGTGCCAGCAGCTCTTGGACAGGGGCTAGAGAGACCCAGTACTTC,CASSSWTGARETQYF